This T cell receptor (beta chain) was captured by sequencing in a study of T cells in placental villitis. About the study as a whole: Two of the control placentae were obtained from preterm deliveries, but no significant pathology was found on examination. Placental TCR-beta repertoires were compared across villitis of unknown etiology, gestational-age-matched unaffected controls, and infectious villitis in order to test an allograft-versus-infection hypothesis.

Around nine placentae without villitis served as controls and were matched to the villitis of unknown etiology cases on gestational age at delivery. Placentae were collected after delivery and underwent gross and histological evaluation before archival tissue selection. Five 10-micron scrolls were cut from each FFPE block, and DNA was then isolated using the AllPrep DNA/RNA FFPE Tissue kit. NanoDrop was used to check DNA concentration and purity, and a Bioanalyzer was used to assess RNA quality. Notes on this clone: Its target antigen remains unknown. No base quality values were provided; no much bigger clone lies one nucleotide off.

Beyond this particular receptor, the publication reports: Because the paraffin blocks included small amounts of decidua, some of the captured T cells, particularly in controls, may have been decidual rather than villous infiltrates. Villitis of unknown etiology placentae showed higher clonality than controls (median 0.057 versus 0.006, p=0.0025), indicating clonal expansion. Sequencing bulk tissue could not tell helper, regulatory or cytotoxic T cells apart, could not separate maternal from fetal T cells, and left out gamma-delta receptors. CMV-specific clone frequencies were higher in infectious CMV cases than in villitis of unknown etiology (around 0.01 vs 0.001), which did not differ from controls.

The germline V gene specifies MNHEY as CDR1 and SVGEGT as CDR2. The cysteine opens and the phenylalanine closes a CDR3 of 14 amino acids. The read is trimmed to its CDR3 DNA, 42 bases read in frame from base 1. V lost 5 bases and J lost 0 bases; the stretch between them is 11 bases long. Amplification of TCR-beta CDR3 regions from genomic DNA was performed with the immunoSEQ v4 bias-controlled multiplex PCR assay, which was run blinded to group allocation. To estimate nucleated cell and T cell quantities per sample, reference gene primers were included together with the TCR-beta primers. Sequencing of the libraries was performed on an Illumina MiSeq with a 100-cycle paired-end protocol. As for the original processing: In the immunoSEQ Analyzer software, diversity and richness were calculated, with richness measured by iChao1 and clonality based on Pielou evenness and Shannon diversity on a 0-1 scale where a higher value means less diversity. CDR3 amino acid sequences together with V/J genes were queried against VDJdb for CMV, EBV and influenza A specificities, with confidence 3 and substitution 2 applied. The Morisita-Horn index was used to assess how much TCR-beta amino acid clonotypes overlapped between the villitis of unknown etiology, infectious villitis and control repertoires. This immuneACCESS table, as held by TCRdb, lists in-frame sequences with V and J called but not all clones. Of the missing ones, under half trace to an unresolved V gene in checked studies; the others have no known cause. The V and J calls and clone size were taken over from that table, and D and trimming were inferred from the DNA. Across this sample there are some 840 clones, with roughly 89% seen only once. Approximately 11% of the sample lies in the top ten.

The sample consisted of placental tissue containing maternal and fetal cells. The chain uses TRBV6-2 or TRBV6-3 and TRBJ2-7, with the D gene uncertain. This receptor was obtained from a human donor in good health; the placental T cells may come from both mother and fetus. The base sequence is TGTGCCAGCAGTACCGTCTCCGGCTCCTACGAGCAGTACTTC. It encodes CASSTVSGSYEQYF.